Presented here are 11 T cell receptor beta chains from one specimen sequenced in a study of shared clonotypes between healthy human individuals. Sequenced by immunoSEQ multiplex PCR; TCRdb stores in-frame clones only, minus some. This sample has roughly 1.5 million clones, with 98% found just once. Sequences were obtained from naive CD4+ T cells sorted from blood. Described subset: CD45RA+ positively selected. These receptor sequences come from a man aged 25 to 45 in good health.

J is TRBJ2-1 and V is TRBV7-8; 11 bases fit TRBD2. This CDR3 is 21 amino acids long. With 1 base clipped from V and 0 bases from J, the junction kept 14 bases outside the gene matches. Germline V gives CDR1 SGHVS, CDR2 FQNEAQ. The CDR3 nucleotides read TGTGCCAGCAGCTTAGAACTAGCGGGAGTCCTCCCCAAGGGCTCCTACAATGAGCAGTTCTTC. Translating gives CASSLELAGVLPKGSYNEQFF.

The chain carries TRBV9 and TRBJ2-1, with 12 nucleotides matching TRBD2. Germline-derived CDR1 and CDR2 are SGDLS and YYNGEE. CDR3 length: 16 amino acids. The V and J ends lost 0 bases and 13 bases, in that order; junction bases with no gene match: 11. This CDR3 reads CASSVELAGGPRGQFF. The CDR3 DNA reads TGTGCCAGCAGCGTAGAGCTAGCGGGAGGGCCAAGGGGCCAGTTCTTC.

The J gene is TRBJ2-3, the V gene TRBV9; D not certain. This CDR3 region has 13 residues. Germline loops: CDR1 SGDLS, CDR2 YYNGEE. The V end was cut by 2 bases, the J end by 5 bases, with 9 bases between. The CDR3 coding sequence is TGTGCCAGCAGCGTTATGAATGTAGATACGCAGTATTTT. It yields the protein CASSVMNVDTQYF.

This CDR3 reads CASSHRTGPYEQYF. For the CDR3, the DNA is TGTGCCAGCAGCCACAGGACAGGGCCGTACGAGCAGTACTTC. The rearrangement joins TRBV7-8 to TRBJ2-7; 8 bases align to TRBD1. The CDR3 sequence is 14 residues long. V dropped 5 bases and J dropped 4; count of bases not matched to a gene: 7. Germline V gives CDR1 SGHVS, CDR2 FQNEAQ.

Written as DNA, the CDR3 is TGTGCCAGCTCACTACAGGGTCTCTCTGGAAACACCATATATTTT. Amino acid sequence: CASSLQGLSGNTIYF. The chain couples TRBV18 to TRBJ1-3, with D possibly matching TRBD1 (6 bases). Germline CDR1 reads KGHSH; CDR2 reads LQKENI. V was trimmed by 4 bases and J by 0 bases, leaving 10 bases between them. The CDR3 runs 15 residues.

This CDR3 reads CASSLGTGIDYGYTF. Written as DNA, the CDR3 is TGTGCCAGCAGCTTGGGGACAGGGATTGACTATGGCTACACCTTC. The V and J genes are TRBV5-4 and TRBJ1-2; 8 positions match TRBD1. CDR3 length: 15 amino acids. Germline V gene data show CDR1 as SGHNT and CDR2 as YYREEE (reference sequence). The V segment lost 0 bases and the J segment 3 bases; nucleotides outside the gene matches: 4.

This clone has only a few counts. Other DNA sequences of this sample code for an identical CDR3. Here the CDR3 DNA reads TGCAGCGTTGTAGGGGGCTCTGGGGCCAACGTCCTGACTTTC. Amino acid sequence: CSVVGGSGANVLTF. This chain uses TRBV29-1 with TRBJ2-6; tentatively, D is TRBD1 (6 bases). CDR1 is SQVTM and CDR2 is ANQGSEA in the germline V gene. The CDR3 extends over 14 amino acids. The V end was cut by 4 bases, the J end by 0 bases, with 7 bases between.

The CDR3 DNA reads as TGCGCCAGCAGCCAAAAAGAGAGTCCTGGGGCCAACGTCCTGACTTTC. This encodes CASSQKESPGANVLTF. V gene TRBV4-1 combines with J gene TRBJ2-6; D remains ambiguous. The CDR3 totals 16 residues. V was pared by 2 bases and J by 2 bases, with 10 bases between. CDR1 and CDR2 (germline): MGHRA, YSYEKL.

This rearrangement joins TRBV5-1 to TRBJ2-5; 8 bases agree with TRBD2. The germline gives CDR1 SGHRS, CDR2 YFSETQ. V lost 0 bases, J lost 3 bases, and 10 bases stayed unmatched. The CDR3 covers 17 residues. CDR3 protein: CASSLGAQAGAKETQYF. CDR3 DNA: TGCGCCAGCAGCTTGGGGGCTCAAGCGGGAGCCAAAGAGACCCAGTACTTC.

This chain uses TRBV14 with TRBJ2-7; a weak D match, TRBD1 (5 bases). CDR3 length: 13 residues. V lost 0 bases, J lost 9 bases, and 12 bases lay in between. Germline V gene lookup returns CDR1 SGHDN and CDR2 FVKESK. Here the CDR3 reads CASSQDSGQGQYF. DNA for the CDR3: TGTGCCAGCAGCCAAGATTCCGGGCAGGGGCAGTACTTC.

The chain links TRBV28 to TRBJ1-1, with D unresolved. The length of the CDR3 is 14 residues. Trimming took 4 bases from V and 1 from J, leaving 10 bases between them. CDR1 is MDHEN and CDR2 is SYDVKM in the germline V gene. The CDR3 loop is CASSSPPANTEAFF. CDR3 bases: TGTGCCAGCAGTTCCCCCCCAGCGAACACTGAAGCTTTCTTT.